This is a list of T cell receptor beta chains from one sample in a study of T cell responses to AZD1222 COVID-19 vaccine. Data came from immunoSEQ multiplex PCR; TCRdb stores just in-frame clones and leaves some out. Here the sample spans 90,000 to 120,000 clones, about 89% being singletons. The sample consisted of peripheral blood, taken 28 days after the second dose of the MenACWY control vaccine. These receptors all come from an adult who received the MenACWY meningococcal vaccine as a control. The CDR3 runs from the conserved cysteine through the conserved F or W. D genes are given only for firm matches. Size is stated for part of the rows, as once, few or many counts, or as a class when the clone is expanded.

v_call,j_call,d_call,clone_size,cdr3_aa,cdr3_nt
TRBV9,TRBJ2-6,TRBD2,once,CASSVGVLAGGPGSGANVLTF,TGTGCCAGCAGCGTAGGGGTACTAGCGGGGGGCCCTGGCTCTGGGGCCAACGTCCTGACTTTC
TRBV5-6,TRBJ2-5,TRBD1,NA,CASSLGGTGEETQYF,TGTGCCAGCAGCTTGGGGGGGACAGGGGAAGAGACCCAGTACTTC
TRBV4-2,TRBJ1-1,NA,once,CASSSQGSNTEAFF,TGTGCCAGCAGCTCACAGGGTTCGAACACTGAAGCTTTCTTT
TRBV7-9,TRBJ2-2,TRBD2,NA,CASTPWGGSDTGELFF,TGTGCCAGCACCCCGTGGGGGGGATCTGACACCGGGGAGCTGTTTTTT
TRBV4-1,TRBJ2-7,TRBD1,NA,CASSLGQAAYEQYF,TGCGCCAGCAGCCTAGGACAGGCGGCCTACGAGCAGTACTTC
TRBV3-1/TRBV3-2,TRBJ1-1,NA,NA,CASSRDTGLTEAFF,TGTGCCAGCAGCCGGGACACGGGTCTCACTGAAGCTTTCTTT
TRBV19,TRBJ1-6,TRBD1,NA,CASSDRTGVYSPLHF,TGTGCCAGTAGTGATAGGACAGGGGTATATTCACCCCTCCACTTT
TRBV15,TRBJ1-6,NA,NA,CATSRTYGESPLHF,TGTGCCACCAGCAGGACCTATGGGGAATCACCCCTCCACTTT
TRBV19,TRBJ2-2,NA,NA,CASSRTENTGELFF,TGTGCCAGTAGCCGGACAGAGAACACCGGGGAGCTGTTTTTT
TRBV15,TRBJ1-1,TRBD1,NA,CATSTGQGGTEAFF,TGTGCCACCAGCACGGGACAGGGAGGAACTGAAGCTTTCTTT
TRBV6-6,TRBJ1-2,TRBD1,NA,CASSREPLQGRIGGYTF,TGTGCCAGCAGTCGCGAACCCTTACAGGGGAGGATAGGGGGCTACACCTTC
TRBV27,TRBJ1-2,TRBD1,NA,CASSLSGGQGLHGYTF,TGTGCCAGCAGTTTATCTGGGGGACAGGGTTTGCATGGCTACACCTTC
TRBV24-1,TRBJ2-3,NA,NA,CATSDQNRGTTDTQYF,TGTGCCACCAGTGATCAGAATCGGGGGACCACAGATACGCAGTATTTT
TRBV14,TRBJ2-7,TRBD1,NA,CASSQRRDSPSYEQYF,TGTGCCAGCAGCCAACGCCGGGACAGCCCCTCCTACGAGCAGTACTTC
TRBV4-3,TRBJ2-7,NA,NA,CASSRRVYDEQYF,TGCGCCAGCAGCCGCAGGGTTTACGACGAGCAGTACTTC
TRBV7-2,TRBJ2-7,NA,NA,CASSLGSGSYEQYF,TGTGCCAGCAGCTTAGGTTCGGGCTCCTACGAGCAGTACTTC
TRBV11-2,TRBJ1-2,NA,NA,CASSLVQVAGQYGYTF,TGTGCCAGCAGCTTAGTCCAGGTGGCCGGGCAATATGGCTACACCTTC
TRBV11-1,TRBJ1-1,TRBD1,NA,CASSPGQGEFF,TGTGCCAGCAGCCCCGGACAGGGAGAGTTCTTT
TRBV9,TRBJ1-6,TRBD1,NA,CASSVALGQGGLDSPLHF,TGTGCCAGCAGCGTAGCCCTCGGACAGGGTGGGCTTGATTCACCCCTCCACTTT
TRBV15,TRBJ2-7,TRBD1,NA,CATSTDRGSSEQYF,TGTGCCACCAGCACCGACAGGGGGTCTAGCGAGCAGTACTTC
TRBV2,TRBJ1-2,TRBD1,NA,CASSRQGVNYGYTF,TGTGCCAGCAGTCGACAGGGAGTCAACTATGGCTACACCTTC
TRBV28,TRBJ1-2,TRBD1,NA,CASSPGTGGYGYTF,TGTGCCAGCAGTCCTGGGACAGGGGGGTATGGCTACACCTTC
TRBV7-6,TRBJ2-2,TRBD1,NA,CASSLVGGRGTGELFF,TGTGCCAGCAGCTTAGTAGGGGGCCGTGGCACCGGGGAGCTGTTTTTT
TRBV28,TRBJ1-4,NA,NA,CASRAGLGEKLFF,TGTGCCAGCAGGGCGGGGTTAGGTGAAAAACTGTTTTTT
TRBV5-6,TRBJ1-5,NA,NA,CASSLRPHSNQPQHF,TGTGCCAGCAGCTTGCGGCCCCATAGCAATCAGCCCCAGCATTTT
TRBV7-2,TRBJ2-3,NA,NA,CASSLEAVTDTQYF,TGTGCCAGCAGCTTAGAAGCGGTCACAGATACGCAGTATTTT
TRBV7-2,TRBJ2-7,TRBD1,NA,CASSPGTGGPYEQYF,TGTGCCAGCAGCCCGGGGACAGGGGGTCCCTACGAGCAGTACTTC
TRBV28,TRBJ1-6,NA,NA,CASRGHYRHNSPLHF,TGTGCCAGCAGAGGACACTACCGCCATAATTCACCCCTCCACTTT
TRBV5-5,TRBJ1-1,TRBD1,NA,CASSSNRQGSAEAFF,TGTGCCAGCAGCTCTAATCGACAGGGATCTGCTGAAGCTTTCTTT
TRBV5-1,TRBJ1-1,NA,NA,CASSLAGSTEAFF,TGCGCCAGCAGCTTGGCCGGGAGCACTGAAGCTTTCTTT
TRBV28,TRBJ1-5,TRBD1,NA,CASSRGGNQPQHF,TGTGCCAGCAGCAGGGGGGGGAATCAGCCCCAGCATTTT
TRBV7-2,TRBJ1-1,NA,NA,CASSLAPYQVRRGMNTEAFF,TGTGCCAGCAGCTTAGCCCCCTATCAGGTCAGGAGGGGTATGAACACTGAAGCTTTCTTT
TRBV28,TRBJ1-2,TRBD1,NA,CASSSGGTGNYGYTF,TGTGCCAGCAGTTCTGGAGGGACAGGGAACTATGGCTACACCTTC
TRBV18,TRBJ1-3,NA,NA,CASSPGLFPSGNTIYF,TGTGCCAGCTCACCGGGCCTATTTCCATCTGGAAACACCATATATTTT
TRBV24-1,TRBJ2-3,NA,once,CATRQRDTQYF,TGTGCCACCCGACAACGAGATACGCAGTATTTT
TRBV5-1,TRBJ2-5,TRBD1,NA,CASSGRTGRTETQYF,TGCGCCAGCAGCGGGAGGACAGGGAGGACAGAGACCCAGTACTTC
TRBV18,TRBJ2-2,TRBD1,NA,CASSDGTGANTGELFF,TGTGCCAGCTCAGATGGGACAGGGGCGAACACCGGGGAGCTGTTTTTT
TRBV19,TRBJ1-2,TRBD1,NA,CASSIAGTGNGYTF,TGTGCCAGTAGTATAGCCGGGACAGGGAATGGCTACACCTTC
TRBV18,TRBJ2-7,TRBD1,NA,CASSPPTGTGGAEQYF,TGTGCCAGCTCACCACCAACCGGGACAGGGGGCGCCGAGCAGTACTTC
TRBV5-1,TRBJ1-6,NA,few,CASSLDQAYHSPLHF,TGCGCCAGCAGCTTGGATCAGGCGTATCATTCACCCCTCCACTTT
TRBV19,TRBJ2-1,TRBD1,NA,CASSIGSGTANNEQFF,TGTGCCAGTAGTATAGGATCAGGGACAGCGAACAATGAGCAGTTCTTC
TRBV7-9,TRBJ2-5,TRBD1,NA,CASSLGDTGTDQETQYF,TGTGCCAGCAGCTTAGGGGACACGGGGACAGATCAAGAGACCCAGTACTTC
TRBV3-1/TRBV3-2,TRBJ2-7,TRBD2,NA,CASSQASSGGAPYEQYF,TGTGCCAGCAGCCAGGCCTCTAGCGGGGGGGCCCCCTACGAGCAGTACTTC
TRBV6-5,TRBJ1-1,NA,NA,CASSYLPPKNTEAFF,TGTGCCAGCAGTTACCTGCCCCCCAAGAACACTGAAGCTTTCTTT
TRBV7-9,TRBJ1-4,NA,NA,CASGIRGFGEKLFF,TGTGCCAGCGGCATCCGGGGGTTCGGGGAAAAACTGTTTTTT
TRBV19,TRBJ1-5,TRBD1,NA,CASSKGQGLNQPQHF,TGTGCCAGTAGTAAGGGACAGGGCCTGAATCAGCCCCAGCATTTT